Each of the 7 T cell receptor beta chains below was sequenced from the same sample in a study of shared T cell receptors in the human thymus. Assay used: immunoSEQ multiplex PCR; TCRdb lists only in-frame clones, some missing. Of 650,000 to 950,000 clones in the sample, 80% to 90% were seen once. A further study also used this sample, focusing on human thymus T cells.

The source material was thymocytes. Receptors were obtained from a girl under three years old with a congenital heart defect.

The J gene is TRBJ1-2, the V gene TRBV7-2; 9 positions match TRBD1. The CDR3 loop spans 16 amino acids. The V gene's germline CDR1 is SGHTA and CDR2 FQGNSA. The V segment lost 0 bases and the J segment 8 bases; nucleotides outside the gene matches: 10. DNA for the CDR3: TGTGCCAGCAGCTTAGCGCGGGACAGGGTGGTTGGAGGCTACACCTTC. Its translation: CASSLARDRVVGGYTF.

V is TRBV5-4 and J is TRBJ1-3; D gene uncertain. V was trimmed by 1 base and J by 2 bases, leaving 10 bases between them. Germline V lookup: CDR1 SGHNT, CDR2 YYREEE (reference sequence). The CDR3 length is 15 residues. DNA of the CDR3: TGTGCCAGCAGCTTGATCTCGGAGGCTGGAAACACCATATATTTT. Translating it yields CASSLISEAGNTIYF.

The chain couples TRBV6-5 to TRBJ1-5; tentative D call: TRBD1 (6 bases). CDR3 length equals 16 residues. Germline CDR1 reads MNHEY; CDR2 reads SVGAGI. Trimming removed 4 bases from V and 4 bases from J, with 17 bases in between. CDR3 sequence (DNA): TGTGCCAGCAGTTCCCTGCGGGGGGGGCAGAATCAGCCCCAGCATTTT. It yields the protein CASSSLRGGQNQPQHF.

V and J are TRBV19 and TRBJ2-2; 9 bases agree with TRBD1. CDR1 is LNHDA and CDR2 is SQIVND in the germline V gene (reference sequence). This CDR3 is built from 14 residues. V lost 8 bases and J lost 7; bases outside the gene matches: 8. The CDR3, as DNA: TGTGCCAGTCGCTTACAGGGGGCTGGCGGGGAGCTGTTTTTT. Residues: CASRLQGAGGELFF.

The chain couples TRBV4-2 to TRBJ2-3; 7 bases are a match to TRBD2. Germline values: CDR1 LGHNA, CDR2 YNFKEQ. The CDR3 has 19 amino acids. V lost 3 bases to trimming and J lost 1 base; unmatched junction nucleotides: 16. The CDR3 DNA reads as TGTGCCAGCAGCCACAATATTGGACTAGTCACCTCTCGCACAGATACGCAGTATTTT. Translating gives CASSHNIGLVTSRTDTQYF.

This rearrangement joins TRBV19 to TRBJ1-2; D ambiguous. Trimming removed 10 bases at V and 6 bases at J, with 9 bases between. The germline CDR1 and CDR2 sequences are LNHDA and SQIVND (reference sequence). CDR3 length equals 10 residues. The CDR3: CATLTNGYTF. DNA of the CDR3: TGTGCCACCCTGACTAATGGCTACACCTTC.

This sequence joins TRBV5-4 and TRBJ2-3; 9 bases match TRBD2. Looked up from germline, CDR1 is SGHNT and CDR2 is YYREEE (reference sequence). J gave up 4 bases and V 1 base, and 7 bases lay outside the gene matches. CDR3 length: 16 amino acids. DNA of the CDR3: TGTGCCAGCAGCTTGATAGCGGGGGCCTCCCCAGATACGCAGTATTTT. Protein sequence: CASSLIAGASPDTQYF.